Below, 21 T cell receptor beta chains from the same sample are listed, as sequenced in a study of T cells in Graves' hyperthyroidism and ophthalmopathy. Amplified regions were TCR beta CDR3 sequences from RNA transcripts. Carried out on the TCR CDR3, a first-round RT-PCR used the HTBI primer set. TCRdb passed the multiplex PCR reads through MiXCR, listing each CDR3 protein once. Seen here are about 420,000 distinct CDR3 sequences, approximately 15% observed once, and the top ten hold 12% to 15%. The sample taken for sequencing was blood. These receptors came from a woman in her late teens or twenties with Graves' hyperthyroidism.

This clonotype appeared a few times. V gene TRBV6-1 combines with J gene TRBJ2-3; D is unclear. The V gene lost 5 bases and the J gene lost 3 bases, with 15 bases spanning the gap. The CDR3 spans 15 residues. Germline lookup yields CDR1 MNHNS and CDR2 SASEGT. CDR3 region: CASSPSGRMTDTQYF. The CDR3 DNA reads as TGTGCCAGCAGTCCCTCGGGCAGGATGACAGATACGCAGTATTTT.

Ten or more counts support this clonotype. The V and J genes are TRBV28 and TRBJ2-1; TRBD2 is a possible D gene (6 bases). V shed 4 bases and J shed 5 bases, with 12 bases lying between them. The germline gives CDR1 MDHEN, CDR2 SYDVKM. This CDR3 has 14 residues. CDR3 in DNA: TGTGCCAGCAGTTCGGCGGGGAAGAACAATGAGCAGTTCTTC. It specifies CASSSAGKNNEQFF.

This clonotype was seen at least ten times. This sequence joins TRBV5-5 and TRBJ1-2; the D gene is possibly TRBD1 (5 bases). Trimming removed 4 bases from V and 3 bases from J, with 19 bases in between. In germline, CDR1 is SGHKS, CDR2 YYEKEE (reference sequence). This CDR3 has 16 residues. The CDR3, as DNA: TGTGCCAGCAGCACCCCCGGGGGGAGTATTGACTATGGCTACACCTTC. It specifies CASSTPGGSIDYGYTF.

This sequence joins TRBV29-1 and TRBJ1-5; D ambiguous. The germline CDR1 and CDR2 sequences are SQVTM and ANQGSEA. The CDR3 is 12 amino acids. V lost 5 bases, J lost 2 bases, and 7 bases lay in between. DNA of the CDR3: TGCAGCGTTTTGATGGGCAATCAGCCCCAGCATTTT. Amino acids: CSVLMGNQPQHF.

V is TRBV15 and J is TRBJ2-4; 7 nucleotides agree with TRBD1. V shed 0 bases and J 2 bases; nucleotides not matched to a gene: 7. The CDR3 has 17 residues. Germline loops: CDR1 LNHNV, CDR2 YYDKDF (reference sequence). The CDR3: CATSRDGPTGTKNIQYF. The DNA for the CDR3 is TGTGCCACCAGCAGAGATGGTCCGACAGGGACCAAAAACATTCAGTACTTC.

This clonotype was seen many times. This chain connects TRBV6-2 or TRBV6-3 to TRBJ2-6; D is uncertain. The V gene's germline CDR1 is MNHEY and CDR2 SVGEGT. The CDR3 has 17 amino acids. The V end was cut by 5 bases, the J end by 0 bases, with 14 bases between. The CDR3: CASSLTPDISGANVLTF. The CDR3 DNA reads as TGTGCCAGCAGTCTGACCCCTGACATCTCTGGGGCCAACGTCCTGACTTTC.

At least ten counts were recorded for this clonotype. The V gene is TRBV7-8, the J gene TRBJ2-5; D is unresolved. CDR3 length: 11 residues. In germline, CDR1 is SGHVS, CDR2 FQNEAQ. The V end was cut by 4 bases, the J end by 5 bases, with 5 bases between. The CDR3: CASSSRETQYF. The CDR3 coding sequence is TGTGCCAGCAGCTCGAGGGAGACCCAGTACTTC.

This clonotype has a single count. The genes are TRBV20-1 and TRBJ2-5; unclear D gene. Trimming shortened V by 0 bases and J by 3 bases, and 5 bases separated the two germline ends. The CDR3 length is 12 residues. Germline CDR1 and CDR2: DFQATT and SNEGSKA (reference sequence). The CDR3 region has the DNA TGCAGTGCTAGAGAGGTGGAAGAGACCCAGTACTTC. Its protein is CSAREVEETQYF.

In this sample, this clonotype turned up a few times. The chain employs TRBV15 and TRBJ2-5; TRBD2 aligns across 12 bases. CDR3 length: 21 amino acids. With V trimmed by 4 bases and J by 1 base, 19 bases remained unmatched. The V gene's germline CDR1 is LNHNV and CDR2 YYDKDF (reference sequence). CDR3 DNA: TGTGCCACCAGCAACCTAAGACTAGCGGGGGCGCGGAAAAGAATCCAAGAGACCCAGTACTTC. It specifies CATSNLRLAGARKRIQETQYF.

The chain employs TRBV6-2 or TRBV6-3 and TRBJ1-3; D unclear. The CDR3 spans 16 residues. The germline CDR1 and CDR2 sequences are MNHEY and SVGEGT. Trimming took off 5 bases at V and 0 bases at J, with 14 bases between the two ends. The CDR3 sequence: CASSRWRTDSGNTIYF. The CDR3 nucleotides read TGTGCCAGCAGTCGTTGGCGGACGGACTCTGGAAACACCATATATTTT.

This clonotype was found many times. The V gene is TRBV12-3 or TRBV12-4, the J gene TRBJ1-2, with 9 bases matching TRBD1. The CDR3 is 15 amino acids. V trimming: 4 bases; J trimming: 5 bases; junction bases outside the gene matches: 8. CDR3 DNA: TGTGCCAGCAGTTCCACAGGGGGCGGTGGATATGGCTACACCTTC. It yields the protein CASSSTGGGGYGYTF.

The chain employs TRBV20-1 and TRBJ2-1; D is unclear. The length of the CDR3 is 15 residues. Per germline, CDR1 DFQATT and CDR2 SNEGSKA (reference sequence). The V end lost 2 bases, the J end lost 6 bases, and 17 bases lay between the germline ends. The CDR3 spells CSARTPVGNSNEQFF. The CDR3 bases are TGCAGTGCTAGAACCCCCGTGGGGAACAGCAATGAGCAGTTCTTC.

In its sample, this clonotype was seen many times. The rearrangement joins TRBV4-2 to TRBJ1-1, with D uncertain. The CDR3 has 15 residues. V was clipped by 2 bases and J by 5 bases, with 15 bases between them. Per germline, CDR1 LGHNA and CDR2 YNFKEQ. CDR3 in amino acids: CASSQQLIGETEAFF. DNA for the CDR3: TGTGCCAGCAGCCAACAGTTAATCGGGGAGACTGAAGCTTTCTTT.

This clonotype was seen ten or more times. V gene TRBV20-1 combines with J gene TRBJ1-5, with unresolved D. The V and J ends lost 4 bases and 9 bases respectively, with 16 bases between them. This CDR3 contains 13 residues. In germline, CDR1 is DFQATT, CDR2 SNEGSKA (reference sequence). This CDR3 is CSATSQSDWPQHF. The CDR3 bases are TGCAGTGCTACGAGTCAGTCAGATTGGCCCCAGCATTTT.

This clonotype has just a few counts. V usage is TRBV7-8 and J usage is TRBJ2-2; 9 bases map to TRBD2. This CDR3 has 17 residues. Germline V gene sequence: CDR1 SGHVS, CDR2 FQNEAQ. The ends lost 4 bases at V and 5 bases at J; junction bases unmatched: 11. The CDR3 is CASSSVIAGVDTGELFF. The CDR3 DNA reads TGTGCCAGCAGCTCAGTCATAGCGGGAGTCGATACCGGGGAGCTGTTTTTT.

The chain carries TRBV5-4 and TRBJ1-5; the D gene is possibly TRBD1 (6 bases). There are 16 residues in the CDR3. Trimming removed 0 bases from V and 0 bases from J, with 10 bases in between. Looked up from germline, CDR1 is SGHNT and CDR2 is YYREEE (reference sequence). The CDR3 DNA is TGTGCCAGCAGCTTGGGGGGGCCGTATAGCAATCAGCCCCAGCATTTT. Its protein is CASSLGGPYSNQPQHF.

This clonotype was seen at least ten times. The chain recombines TRBV28 with TRBJ1-4; TRBD1 might be the D (6 bases). The CDR3 spans 14 residues. Trimming removed 3 bases at V and 7 bases at J, with 12 bases between. Germline CDR1 MDHEN, CDR2 SYDVKM. Here the CDR3 reads CASSLVGGPEKLFF. As DNA, the CDR3 is TGTGCCAGCAGTTTGGTGGGGGGCCCTGAAAAACTGTTTTTT.

This clonotype has at least ten counts. CDR3 in amino acids: CAVTGTGARNEQFF. DNA of the CDR3: TGTGCCGTCACCGGGACAGGGGCGCGCAATGAGCAGTTCTTC. The rearrangement links TRBV2 to TRBJ2-1, with 10 bases aligning to TRBD1. CDR1 and CDR2 from the germline V gene are SNHLY and FYNNEI. The CDR3 runs 14 residues. After removal of 11 bases from V and 6 bases from J, the junction contained 10 bases not matched to a gene. The full variable domain, completed using reference TRBV2 and TRBJ2-1, is EPEVTQTPSHQVTQMGQEVILRCVPISNHLYFYWYRQILGQKVEFLVSFYNNEISEKSEIFDDQFSVERPDGSNFTLKIRSTKLEDSAMYFCAVTGTGARNEQFFGPGTRLTVL.

The V call is TRBV7-9, the J call TRBJ2-2; D is uncertain. Germline V gene data show CDR1 as SEHNR and CDR2 as FQNEAQ (reference sequence). The V gene lost 6 bases and the J gene lost 8 bases, with 10 bases spanning the gap. This CDR3 region has 12 residues. CDR3 sequence (DNA): TGTGCCAGCAGTCCACTGGGGGGGGAGCTGTTTTTT. Amino acid sequence: CASSPLGGELFF.

The chain links TRBV6-1 to TRBJ2-1; 7 bases are shared with TRBD2. The CDR3 runs 13 residues. Germline assignment: CDR1 MNHNS and CDR2 SASEGT. Trimming at V came to 5 bases and at J to 8 bases, leaving 6 bases not matched to a gene. The CDR3 here is CASSPGTSDEQFF. In nucleotides, the CDR3 is TGTGCCAGCAGTCCAGGTACTAGCGATGAGCAGTTCTTC.

This clonotype was recorded many times. CDR3 nucleotide sequence: TGCGCCAGCAGCGCCGACAGGCTCTATGGCTACACCTTC. As protein: CASSADRLYGYTF. This sequence joins TRBV10-1 and TRBJ1-2, with D maybe TRBD1 (6 bases). Deletions cut 6 bases from V and 4 bases from J, with 12 bases between. The germline gives CDR1 WNHNN, CDR2 SYGVQD (reference sequence). This CDR3 has 13 residues.